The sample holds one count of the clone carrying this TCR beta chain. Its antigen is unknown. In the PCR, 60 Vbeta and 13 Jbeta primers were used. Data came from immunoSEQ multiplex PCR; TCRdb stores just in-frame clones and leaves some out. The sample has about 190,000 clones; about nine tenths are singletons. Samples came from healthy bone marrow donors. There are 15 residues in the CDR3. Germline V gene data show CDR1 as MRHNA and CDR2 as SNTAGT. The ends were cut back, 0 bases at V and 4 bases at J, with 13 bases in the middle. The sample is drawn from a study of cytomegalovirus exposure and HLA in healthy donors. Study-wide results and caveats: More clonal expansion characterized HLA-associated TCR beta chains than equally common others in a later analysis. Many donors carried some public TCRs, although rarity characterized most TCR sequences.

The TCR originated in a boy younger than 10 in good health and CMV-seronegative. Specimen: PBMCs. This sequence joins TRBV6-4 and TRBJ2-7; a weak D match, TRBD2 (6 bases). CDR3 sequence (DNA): TGTGCCAGCAGTGACTCGATAGGACTACTATACGAGCAGTACTTC. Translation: CASSDSIGLLYEQYF.